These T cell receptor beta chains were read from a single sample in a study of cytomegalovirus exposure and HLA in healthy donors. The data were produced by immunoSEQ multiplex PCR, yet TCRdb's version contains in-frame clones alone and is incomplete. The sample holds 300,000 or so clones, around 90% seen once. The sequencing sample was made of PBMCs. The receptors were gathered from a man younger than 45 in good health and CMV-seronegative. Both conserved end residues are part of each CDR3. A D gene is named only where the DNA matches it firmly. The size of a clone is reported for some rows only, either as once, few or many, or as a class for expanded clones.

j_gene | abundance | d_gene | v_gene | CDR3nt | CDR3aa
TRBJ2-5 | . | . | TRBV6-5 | TGTGCCAGCAGTGTCTACTCTGAAGAGACCCAGTACTTC | CASSVYSEETQYF
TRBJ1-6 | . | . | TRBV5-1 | TGCGCCAGCAGCTTGACCGGGAACTCCTATAATTCACCCCTCCACTTT | CASSLTGNSYNSPLHF
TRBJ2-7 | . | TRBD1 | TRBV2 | TGTGCCACCAGCAGAGGGACAGGTGGGAGTTACGAGCAGTACTTC | CATSRGTGGSYEQYF
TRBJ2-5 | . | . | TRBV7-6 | TGTGCCAGCAGCTTAGTGTTTACGGGAATCCAAGAGACCCAGTACTTC | CASSLVFTGIQETQYF
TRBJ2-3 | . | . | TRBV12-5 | . | CASGFVLVSPNTDTQYF
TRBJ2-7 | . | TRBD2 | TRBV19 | TGTGCCAGTACTTTCGGTTTTGGGACTATCTACGAGCAGTACTTC | CASTFGFGTIYEQYF
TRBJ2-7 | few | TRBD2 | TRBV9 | TGTGCCAGCAGCGTAGGGGGAGGGACCTACGAGCAGTACTTC | CASSVGGGTYEQYF
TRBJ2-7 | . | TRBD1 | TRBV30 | TGTGCCTGGAGTGTAGGGACAGGGTGGACCTACGAGCAGTACTTC | CAWSVGTGWTYEQYF
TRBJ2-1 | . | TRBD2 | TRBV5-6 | TGTGCCAGCAGCTTGGCAATACTAGCGGGGGGTTTCAATGAGCAGTTCTTC | CASSLAILAGGFNEQFF
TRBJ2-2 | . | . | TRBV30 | TGTGCCTGGAGTGTACCGGGGGTACGCACCGGGGAGCTGTTTTTT | CAWSVPGVRTGELFF
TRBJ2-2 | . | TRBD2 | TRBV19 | TGTGCCAGTAGTCCATCGGCGGGGGTGACCGGGGAGCTGTTTTTT | CASSPSAGVTGELFF
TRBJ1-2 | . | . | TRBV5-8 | TGTGCCCACCCGAGGCAGCCCACCTATGGCTACACCTTC | CAHPRQPTYGYTF
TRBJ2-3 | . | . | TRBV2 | TGTGCCAGCAGTGATTGGCTAGCAGGCACAGATACGCAGTATTTT | CASSDWLAGTDTQYF
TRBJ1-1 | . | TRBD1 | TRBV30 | TGTGCCTGGAGTCCGACAGGGGGGTGGACTTTCTTT | CAWSPTGGWTFF
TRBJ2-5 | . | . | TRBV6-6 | TGTGCCAGCAGTCGCGGTCTCCCTCAAGAGACCCAGTACTTC | CASSRGLPQETQYF
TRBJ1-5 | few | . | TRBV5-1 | TGCGCCAGCAGCCCCCAGGGTGGCAGCAATCAGCCCCAGCATTTT | CASSPQGGSNQPQHF
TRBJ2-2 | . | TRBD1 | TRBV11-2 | TGTGCCAGCAGCCCCCAGGGGGCGTTCACCGGGGAGCTGTTTTTT | CASSPQGAFTGELFF
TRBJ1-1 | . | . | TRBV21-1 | TGTGCCAGCAGCAAAGTCGAAGGGGCCCCAACCCTGTGGAACACTGAAGCTTTCTTT | CASSKVEGAPTLWNTEAFF
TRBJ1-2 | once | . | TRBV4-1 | TGCGCCAGCAGCCAAGATAGAAACAGGGCCCCTCTTAACTATGGCTACACCTTC | CASSQDRNRAPLNYGYTF
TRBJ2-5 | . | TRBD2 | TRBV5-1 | TGCGCCAGCAGCTTGCTAGCGGGGCCTCAAGAGACCCAGTACTTC | CASSLLAGPQETQYF
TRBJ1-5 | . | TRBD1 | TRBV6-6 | TGTGCCAGCAGTAAACTGACAGGGGATGGCAATCAGCCCCAGCATTTT | CASSKLTGDGNQPQHF
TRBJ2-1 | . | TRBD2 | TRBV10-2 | TGCGCCAGCAGTGTGGCTAGCGGACGCTCCTACAATGAGCAGTTCTTC | CASSVASGRSYNEQFF
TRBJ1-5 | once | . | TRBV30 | TGTGCCTGGAGTAAACGGGAAGATCAGCCCCAGCATTTT | CAWSKREDQPQHF
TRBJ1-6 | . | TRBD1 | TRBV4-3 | TGCGCCAGCAGCCGAGGACCGGGACAGGGGGTTAGTTCCTATAATTCACCCCTCCACTTT | CASSRGPGQGVSSYNSPLHF
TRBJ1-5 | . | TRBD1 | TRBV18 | TGTGCCAGCTCCCCCGACAGGGCGGATCAGCCCCAGCATTTT | CASSPDRADQPQHF
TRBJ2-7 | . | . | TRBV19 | TGTGCCAGTAGTATGGGGCTAGCGCTCAACGAGCAGTACTTC | CASSMGLALNEQYF
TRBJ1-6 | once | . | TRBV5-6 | TGTGCCAGCAGCTTGGGGCAGGGATTCAATTCACCCCTCCACTTT | CASSLGQGFNSPLHF
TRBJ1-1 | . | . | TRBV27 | TGTGCCAGCAGTTTATCAGGGGGTAGCACTGAAGCTTTCTTT | CASSLSGGSTEAFF
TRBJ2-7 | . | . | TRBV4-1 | TGCGCCAGCAGCCCGCTCCCGGGACATTTGTCCTACGAGCAGTACTTC | CASSPLPGHLSYEQYF
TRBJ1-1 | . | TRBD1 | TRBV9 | TGTGCCAGCAGCGGGAGACAGGGAGAGGGCACTGAAGCTTTCTTT | CASSGRQGEGTEAFF
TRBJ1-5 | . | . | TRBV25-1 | TGTGCCAGCAATATGGGCGGCAATCAGCCCCAGCATTTT | CASNMGGNQPQHF
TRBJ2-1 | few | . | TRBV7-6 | TGTGCCAGCAGCTTAGGACTGGGTAATGAGCAGTTCTTC | CASSLGLGNEQFF
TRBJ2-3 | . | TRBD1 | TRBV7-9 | TGTGCCAGCAGCTTAGCGGACAGGGGGCCGTCCGATACGCAGTATTTT | CASSLADRGPSDTQYF
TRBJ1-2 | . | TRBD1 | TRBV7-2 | TGTGCCAGCAGCCAAGAGGGTGACAGGGACTATGGCTACACCTTC | CASSQEGDRDYGYTF
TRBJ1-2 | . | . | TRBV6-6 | TGTGCCAGCGGGGACCCAGGGGAGGGGGACTATGGCTACACCTTC | CASGDPGEGDYGYTF
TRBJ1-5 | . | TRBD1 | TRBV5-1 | TGCGCCAGCAGCTTAGACGGGACAGGGGGGCATCAGCCCCAGCATTTT | CASSLDGTGGHQPQHF
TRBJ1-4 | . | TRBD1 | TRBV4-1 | TGCGCCAGCAGCCAGACGGGAACGGGACAGGGGTATGAAAAACTGTTTTTT | CASSQTGTGQGYEKLFF
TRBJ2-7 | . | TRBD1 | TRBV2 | TGTGCCAGCAGTGGGACCAGGGGGCCGTCCTACGAGCAGTACTTC | CASSGTRGPSYEQYF
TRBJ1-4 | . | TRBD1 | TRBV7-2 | TGTGCCAGCAGCGCACGGACAGGGTTCAATGAAAAACTGTTTTTT | CASSARTGFNEKLFF
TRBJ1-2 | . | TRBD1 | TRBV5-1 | TGCGCCAGCAGCCCAGGACAGGGGAGCTATGGCTACACCTTC | CASSPGQGSYGYTF
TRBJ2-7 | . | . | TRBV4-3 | TGCGCCAGCAGCCAAGATCCGGGGTCGAGCTCCTACGAGCAGTACTTC | CASSQDPGSSSYEQYF
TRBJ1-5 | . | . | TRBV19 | TGTGCCAGTAGTATGGATTGGGGGGTGAGCAATCAGCCCCAGCATTTT | CASSMDWGVSNQPQHF
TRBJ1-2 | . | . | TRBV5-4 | TGTGCCAGCAGCTTGGAAATAGGGGCGAGCTATGGCTACACCTTC | CASSLEIGASYGYTF
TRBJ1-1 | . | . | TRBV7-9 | TGTGCCAGCACCATCGGGTCAAACACTGAAGCTTTCTTT | CASTIGSNTEAFF
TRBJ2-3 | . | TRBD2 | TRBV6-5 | TGTGCCAGCGGGAGCGGGGGGAGCACAGATACGCAGTATTTT | CASGSGGSTDTQYF
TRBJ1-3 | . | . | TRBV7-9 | TGTGCCAGCAGCTTACTCTCCGTGGGACTGCGAAACACCATATATTTT | CASSLLSVGLRNTIYF
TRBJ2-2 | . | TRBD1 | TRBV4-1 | TGCGCCAGCAGCGACAGGGGGCGCGGCACCGGGGAGCTGTTTTTT | CASSDRGRGTGELFF
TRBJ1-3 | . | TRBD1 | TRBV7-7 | TGTGCCAGCAGCCCAGACAGGGGCACTGGAAACACCATATATTTT | CASSPDRGTGNTIYF
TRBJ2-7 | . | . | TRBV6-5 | TGTGCCAGCAGTAGGGGGGGCCCGCCCTACGAGCAGTACTTC | CASSRGGPPYEQYF
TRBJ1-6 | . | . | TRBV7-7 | TGTGCCAGCAGCTTGACAGTACAAAGCTCCTATAATTCACCCCTCCACTTT | CASSLTVQSSYNSPLHF
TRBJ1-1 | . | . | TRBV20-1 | TGCAGTGCGAGATTAAACACTGAAGCTTTCTTT | CSARLNTEAFF
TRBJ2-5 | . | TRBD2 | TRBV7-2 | TGTGCCAGCAGCTTAGGGAGGAGCGGGGGGGCCGGGACCCAGTACTTC | CASSLGRSGGAGTQYF
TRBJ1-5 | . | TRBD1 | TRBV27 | TGTGCCAGCAGTTTATCGTGGGGACAGCTCAATCAGCCCCAGCATTTT | CASSLSWGQLNQPQHF
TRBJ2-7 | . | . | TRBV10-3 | TGTGCCATCAGTGAGCCCAGGGAAGGTGACTACGAGCAGTACTTC | CAISEPREGDYEQYF
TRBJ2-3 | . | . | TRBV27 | TGTGCCAGCAACCCTCACCCGGGGTTCACAGATACGCAGTATTTT | CASNPHPGFTDTQYF